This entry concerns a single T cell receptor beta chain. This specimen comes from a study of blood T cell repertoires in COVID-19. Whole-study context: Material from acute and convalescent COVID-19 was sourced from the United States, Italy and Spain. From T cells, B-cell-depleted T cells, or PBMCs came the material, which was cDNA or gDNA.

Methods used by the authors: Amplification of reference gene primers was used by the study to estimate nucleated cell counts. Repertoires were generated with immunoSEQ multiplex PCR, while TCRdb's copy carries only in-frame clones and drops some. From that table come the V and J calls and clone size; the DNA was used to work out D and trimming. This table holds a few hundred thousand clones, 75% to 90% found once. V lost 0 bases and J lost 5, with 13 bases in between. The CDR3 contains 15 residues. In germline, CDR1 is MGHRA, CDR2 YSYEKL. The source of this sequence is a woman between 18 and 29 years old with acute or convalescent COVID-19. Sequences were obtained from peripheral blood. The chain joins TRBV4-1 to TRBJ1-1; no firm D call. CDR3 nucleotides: TGCGCCAGCAGCCAAGACCCCGAGGGCCGGACTGAAGCTTTCTTT. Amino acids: CASSQDPEGRTEAFF.